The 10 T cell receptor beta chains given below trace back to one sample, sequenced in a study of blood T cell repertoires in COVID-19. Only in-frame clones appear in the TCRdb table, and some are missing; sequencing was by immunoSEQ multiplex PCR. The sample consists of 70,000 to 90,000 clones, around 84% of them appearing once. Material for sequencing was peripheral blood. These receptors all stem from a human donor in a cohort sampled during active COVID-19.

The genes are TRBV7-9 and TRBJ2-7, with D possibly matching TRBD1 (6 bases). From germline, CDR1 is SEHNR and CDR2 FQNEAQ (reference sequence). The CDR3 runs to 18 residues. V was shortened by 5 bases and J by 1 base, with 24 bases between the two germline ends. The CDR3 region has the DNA TGTGCCAGCAGCCCTGGAGTGACCCCTAGGGGGATATCCTACGAGCAGTACTTC. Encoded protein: CASSPGVTPRGISYEQYF.

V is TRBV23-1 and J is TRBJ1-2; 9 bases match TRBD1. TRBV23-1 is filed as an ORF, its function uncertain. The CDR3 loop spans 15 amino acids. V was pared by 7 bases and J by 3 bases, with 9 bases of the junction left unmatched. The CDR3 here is CASTKRDREDYGYTF. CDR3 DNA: TGCGCCAGCACTAAACGGGACAGGGAGGACTATGGCTACACCTTC.

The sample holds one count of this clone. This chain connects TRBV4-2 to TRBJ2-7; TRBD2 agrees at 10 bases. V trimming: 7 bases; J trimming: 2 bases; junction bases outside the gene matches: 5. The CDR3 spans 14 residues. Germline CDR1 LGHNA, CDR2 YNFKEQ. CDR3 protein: CASTGLAETYEQYF. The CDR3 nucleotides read TGTGCCAGCACTGGACTAGCGGAGACCTACGAGCAGTACTTC.

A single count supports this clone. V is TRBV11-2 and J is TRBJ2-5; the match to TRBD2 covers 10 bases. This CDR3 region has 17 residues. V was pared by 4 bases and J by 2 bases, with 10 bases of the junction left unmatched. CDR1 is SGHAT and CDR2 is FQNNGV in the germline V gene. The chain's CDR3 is CASSSFGGLADQETQYF. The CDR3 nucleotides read TGTGCCAGCAGCTCCTTCGGAGGACTAGCGGATCAAGAGACCCAGTACTTC.

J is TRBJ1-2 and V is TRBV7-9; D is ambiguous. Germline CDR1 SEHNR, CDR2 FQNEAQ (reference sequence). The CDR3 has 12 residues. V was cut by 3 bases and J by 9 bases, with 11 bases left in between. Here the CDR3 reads CASSLIEARYTF. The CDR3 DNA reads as TGTGCCAGCAGCTTGATTGAGGCACGCTACACCTTC.

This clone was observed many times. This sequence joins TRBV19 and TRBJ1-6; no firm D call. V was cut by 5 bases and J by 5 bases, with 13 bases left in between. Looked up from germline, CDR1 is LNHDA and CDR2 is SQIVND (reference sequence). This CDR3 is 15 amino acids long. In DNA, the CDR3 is TGTGCCAGTAGTCTCTTCAACGGGAATAATTCACCCCTCCACTTT. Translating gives CASSLFNGNNSPLHF.

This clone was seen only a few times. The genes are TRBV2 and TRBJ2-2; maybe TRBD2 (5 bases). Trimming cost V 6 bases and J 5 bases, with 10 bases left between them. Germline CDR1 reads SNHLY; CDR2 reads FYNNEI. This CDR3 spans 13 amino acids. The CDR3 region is CASRPEGTGELFF. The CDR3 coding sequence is TGTGCCAGCAGGCCCGAGGGTACCGGGGAGCTGTTTTTT.

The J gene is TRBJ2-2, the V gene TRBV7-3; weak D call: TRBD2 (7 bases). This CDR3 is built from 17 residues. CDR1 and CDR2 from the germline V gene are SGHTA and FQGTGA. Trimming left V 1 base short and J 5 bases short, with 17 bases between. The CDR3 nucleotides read TGTGCCAGCAGCTTAAGTCGGGGGGCCATAGGGACCGGGGAGCTGTTTTTT. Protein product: CASSLSRGAIGTGELFF.

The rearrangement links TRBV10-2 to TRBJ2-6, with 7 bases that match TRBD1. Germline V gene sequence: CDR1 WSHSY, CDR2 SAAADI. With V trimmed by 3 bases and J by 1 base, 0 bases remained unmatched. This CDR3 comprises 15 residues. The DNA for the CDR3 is TGCGCCAGCAGTGACAGGGGGTCTGGGGCCAACGTCCTGACTTTC. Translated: CASSDRGSGANVLTF.

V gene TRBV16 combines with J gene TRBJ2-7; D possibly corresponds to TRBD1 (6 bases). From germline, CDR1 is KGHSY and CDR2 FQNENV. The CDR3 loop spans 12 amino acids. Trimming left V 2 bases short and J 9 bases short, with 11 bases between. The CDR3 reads CASSQALGGQYF. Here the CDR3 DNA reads TGTGCCAGCAGCCAAGCTCTAGGGGGGCAGTACTTC.